Presented here are 24 T cell receptor beta chains from one specimen sequenced in a study of blood T cell repertoires in COVID-19. Sequenced by immunoSEQ multiplex PCR; TCRdb stores in-frame clones only, minus some. Here the sample spans approximately 130,000 clones, roughly 79% being singletons. Sequencing was performed on peripheral blood. The origin of the receptors is an elderly man with acute or convalescent COVID-19.

V and J are TRBV24-1 and TRBJ2-3; the D gene is possibly TRBD2 (5 bases). This CDR3 region has 14 residues. Looked up from germline, CDR1 is KGHDR and CDR2 is SFDVKD. The V end lost 9 bases, the J end lost 0 bases, and 12 bases lay between the germline ends. The CDR3 DNA follows: TGTGCCACCGAACGGGGTTCTAGCACAGATACGCAGTATTTT. Its translation is CATERGSSTDTQYF.

This chain joins TRBV7-9 and TRBJ1-3, with a tentative D call TRBD1 (6 bases). Germline CDR1 and CDR2: SEHNR and FQNEAQ (reference sequence). The CDR3 length is 14 residues. The V and J ends lost 3 bases and 2 bases respectively, with 8 bases between them. The CDR3 bases are TGTGCCAGCAGCTTGGACAGAACTGGAAACACCATATATTTT. Amino acid sequence: CASSLDRTGNTIYF.

The chain couples TRBV5-4 to TRBJ2-2; 7 positions agree with TRBD2. CDR3 length equals 16 residues. Germline V gene sequence: CDR1 SGHNT, CDR2 YYREEE (reference sequence). The V segment lost 4 bases and the J segment 1 base; nucleotides outside the gene matches: 7. The CDR3 loop is CASSPGVAGNTGELFF. In DNA, the CDR3 is TGTGCCAGCAGCCCTGGGGTAGCGGGGAACACCGGGGAGCTGTTTTTT.

V usage is TRBV5-6 and J usage is TRBJ1-5; D is uncertain. Germline CDR1 SGHDT, CDR2 YYEEEE. The V end was cut by 2 bases, the J end by 1 base, with 10 bases between. This CDR3 is built from 15 residues. CDR3 coding DNA: TGTGCCAGCAGCTTCAGACGAGGGAGCAATCAGCCCCAGCATTTT. Its protein product is CASSFRRGSNQPQHF. Full variable domain (outside the CDR3, taken from reference TRBV5-6 and TRBJ1-5): DAGVTQSPTHLIKTRGQQVTLRCSPKSGHDTVSWYQQALGQGPQFIFQYYEEEERQRGNFPDRFSGHQFPNYSSELNVNALLLGDSALYLCASSFRRGSNQPQHFGDGTRLSIL.

The rearrangement uses TRBV6-5 and TRBJ2-5; D is uncertain. Germline V gene data show CDR1 as MNHEY and CDR2 as SVGAGI. V was pared by 2 bases and J by 5 bases, with 12 bases between. CDR3 size: 14 residues. The CDR3, as DNA: TGTGCCAGCAGTTACGGTACAGTGCAGGAGACCCAGTACTTC. Translation: CASSYGTVQETQYF.

The chain joins TRBV7-2 to TRBJ1-2; 10 positions match TRBD1. The V gene end was trimmed by 2 bases and the J gene end by 5 bases; junction bases not matched to a gene: 5. The length of the CDR3 is 15 residues. CDR1 is SGHTA and CDR2 is FQGNSA in the germline V gene. In DNA, the CDR3 is TGTGCCAGCAGCTTAAAACCGGGACAGGGGTATGGCTACACCTTC. Amino acids: CASSLKPGQGYGYTF.

The genes are TRBV6-5 and TRBJ1-1; D perhaps matches TRBD1 (5 bases). V was cut by 7 bases and J by 6 bases, with 21 bases left in between. This CDR3 has 15 residues. The germline V gene has CDR1 MNHEY and CDR2 SVGAGI. CDR3 in amino acids: CASTISGALMAEAFF. CDR3 coding DNA: TGTGCCAGCACCATAAGCGGGGCTCTTATGGCTGAAGCTTTCTTT.

This chain uses TRBV27 with TRBJ2-3; 12 positions agree with TRBD2. CDR1 and CDR2 (germline): MNHEY, SMNVEV (reference sequence). Trimming at V came to 5 bases and at J to 2 bases, leaving 2 bases not matched to a gene. The CDR3 sequence is 15 residues long. CDR3 DNA: TGTGCCAGCAGTCGGACTAGCGGGGACACAGATACGCAGTATTTT. This encodes CASSRTSGDTDTQYF.

The chain is built from TRBV5-5 and TRBJ1-3; D is possibly TRBD1 (6 bases). V gave up 4 bases and J gave up 0 bases, with 8 bases separating them. Germline V gene data show CDR1 as SGHKS and CDR2 as YYEKEE (reference sequence). This CDR3 has 14 amino acids. In DNA, the CDR3 is TGTGCCAGCAGCCACAGGGTCTCTGGAAACACCATATATTTT. Translating gives CASSHRVSGNTIYF. The full variable domain, rest sourced from reference TRBV5-5 and TRBJ1-3, is DAGVTQSPTHLIKTRGQQVTLRCSPISGHKSVSWYQQVLGQGPQFIFQYYEKEERGRGNFPDRFSARQFPNYSSELNVNALLLGDSALYLCASSHRVSGNTIYFGEGSWLTVV.

This clone was seen a single time. The chain links TRBV19 to TRBJ1-2; D uncertain. Germline V gene sequence: CDR1 LNHDA, CDR2 SQIVND (reference sequence). The CDR3 runs to 10 residues. Trimming stripped 6 bases from V and 6 bases from J, with 5 bases between. The DNA of the CDR3 is TGTGCCAGTAGCGCGGATGGCTACACCTTC. Residues: CASSADGYTF.

The V call is TRBV3-1 (or the pseudogene TRBV3-2), the J call TRBJ1-1; a possible D gene is TRBD1 (6 bases). The CDR3 is made up of 14 amino acids. Per germline, CDR1 LGHDT and CDR2 YNNKEL (reference sequence). Trimming cost V 1 base and J 5 bases, with 11 bases left between them. Written as DNA, the CDR3 is TGTGCCAGCAGCCAAGTTCCAGGGGTAACTGAAGCTTTCTTT. Residues: CASSQVPGVTEAFF.

This clone turned up a few times. The CDR3, as DNA: TGTGCCAGCAGCTCCGCAGTTCGACTGGATACGCAGTATTTT. As protein: CASSSAVRLDTQYF. The chain is built from TRBV11-2 and TRBJ2-3; D is unresolved. The V and J ends lost 4 bases and 6 bases respectively, with 14 bases between them. Germline V gene data show CDR1 as SGHAT and CDR2 as FQNNGV. The CDR3 covers 14 residues.

This clone was detected once. V and J are TRBV18 and TRBJ2-2; D possibly corresponds to TRBD1 (5 bases). This CDR3 is built from 16 residues. The ends were cut back, 3 bases at V and 5 bases at J, with 16 bases in the middle. In germline, CDR1 is KGHSH, CDR2 LQKENI. This chain's CDR3 is CASSPLVQVGTGELFF. The CDR3 nucleotides are TGTGCCAGCTCACCGTTAGTACAGGTCGGGACCGGGGAGCTGTTTTTT.

The rearrangement links TRBV14 to TRBJ1-2; perhaps TRBD1 as D (6 bases). The V and J ends lost 3 bases and 5 bases respectively, with 13 bases between them. The germline CDR1 and CDR2 sequences are SGHDN and FVKESK. The CDR3 totals 14 residues. CDR3 loop: CASSHVQGVYGYTF. CDR3 coding DNA: TGTGCCAGCAGCCACGTACAGGGCGTTTATGGCTACACCTTC.

The sample holds a few counts of this clone. The J gene is TRBJ1-6, the V gene TRBV7-2, with no clear D. Trimming removed 1 base at V and 2 bases at J, with 3 bases between. The CDR3 runs to 14 residues. From germline, CDR1 is SGHTA and CDR2 FQGNSA. The CDR3 sequence is CASSLDTYNSPLHF. DNA for the CDR3: TGTGCCAGCAGCTTAGACACCTATAATTCACCCCTCCACTTT. Full variable domain (remainder filled in from reference TRBV7-2 and TRBJ1-6): GAGVSQSPSNKVTEKGKDVELRCDPISGHTALYWYRQSLGQGLEFLIYFQGNSAPDKSGLPSDRFSAERTGGSVSTLTIQRTQQEDSAVYLCASSLDTYNSPLHFGNGTRLTVT.

The chain carries TRBV5-5 and TRBJ2-2; D may be TRBD1 (6 bases). The CDR3 length is 18 residues. The V end lost 1 base, the J end lost 2 bases, and 18 bases lay between the germline ends. Germline loops: CDR1 SGHKS, CDR2 YYEKEE (reference sequence). This CDR3 reads CASSLLGAASRNTGELFF. The DNA for the CDR3 is TGTGCCAGCAGCTTGTTGGGGGCTGCGAGCAGAAACACCGGGGAGCTGTTTTTT.

V gene TRBV7-2 combines with J gene TRBJ2-3, with unresolved D. Germline V lookup: CDR1 SGHTA, CDR2 FQGNSA. The CDR3 is made up of 13 amino acids. The V and J ends lost 1 base and 6 bases respectively, with 8 bases between them. The CDR3 DNA reads TGTGCCAGCAGCTTAGTTGCGAGGGATACGCAGTATTTT. Protein: CASSLVARDTQYF.

J is TRBJ1-1 and V is TRBV5-4; D is unclear. Trimming pared 4 bases from V and 4 bases from J, leaving 17 bases between. Germline-derived CDR1 and CDR2 are SGHNT and YYREEE (reference sequence). This CDR3 comprises 15 residues. CDR3 coding DNA: TGTGCCAGCAGCCCCTCGGGCTCTCGGGGCACTGAAGCTTTCTTT. Translating it yields CASSPSGSRGTEAFF.

The chain carries TRBV9 and TRBJ1-1; no definite D call. The CDR3 is made up of 15 amino acids. CDR1 is SGDLS and CDR2 is YYNGEE in the germline V gene. Trimming took 0 bases from V and 4 from J, leaving 13 bases between them. CDR3 bases: TGTGCCAGCAGCGTAGGTGAGGTTAGGTCCACTGAAGCTTTCTTT. Translated: CASSVGEVRSTEAFF.

V and J are TRBV4-2 and TRBJ2-7; 8 positions match TRBD1. Trimming at V came to 0 bases and at J to 0 bases, leaving 7 bases not matched to a gene. The CDR3 is 17 amino acids. Germline V CDR1 and CDR2: LGHNA, YNFKEQ. CDR3 nucleotide sequence: TGTGCCAGCAGCCAAGATCTCCGGGACAGGAGCTCCTACGAGCAGTACTTC. Its protein product is CASSQDLRDRSSYEQYF.

The rearrangement links TRBV5-5 to TRBJ1-2, with TRBD1 matching over 7 bases. This CDR3 is 15 amino acids long. Germline V CDR1 and CDR2: SGHKS, YYEKEE (reference sequence). V was clipped by 6 bases and J by 5 bases; unmatched bases: 13. CDR3 loop: CASNNRGGEIYGYTF. The DNA of the CDR3 is TGTGCCAGCAACAACAGGGGAGGAGAGATATATGGCTACACCTTC.

V gene TRBV29-1 combines with J gene TRBJ2-5; TRBD2 agrees at 12 bases. Germline V gene data show CDR1 as SQVTM and CDR2 as ANQGSEA. The J segment lost 4 bases and the V segment lost 6 bases, leaving 3 bases of the junction unmatched. The CDR3 is 13 residues long. CDR3: CSVKTSGGETQYF. DNA for the CDR3: TGCAGCGTCAAGACTAGCGGGGGAGAGACCCAGTACTTC.

This clone has at least ten counts. This chain uses TRBV3-1 (or the pseudogene TRBV3-2) with TRBJ1-6; maybe TRBD1 (5 bases). The germline V gene encodes CDR1 LGHDT and CDR2 YNNKEL (reference sequence). The CDR3 loop spans 14 amino acids. The germline V and J ends were trimmed by 4 bases and 9 bases, with 13 bases remaining between them. The CDR3 loop reads CASSPTRGSSPLHF. CDR3 nucleotides: TGTGCCAGCAGCCCGACTAGGGGAAGTTCACCCCTCCACTTT.

The chain recombines TRBV2 with TRBJ2-5, with TRBD2 matching over 11 bases. CDR1 and CDR2 from the germline V gene are SNHLY and FYNNEI. This CDR3 has 16 residues. The junction had 5 bases not matched to a gene; V was cut back by 1 base and J by 4 bases. CDR3 in amino acids: CASSEDASGGPETQYF. DNA for the CDR3: TGTGCCAGCAGTGAAGATGCTAGCGGGGGGCCAGAGACCCAGTACTTC.